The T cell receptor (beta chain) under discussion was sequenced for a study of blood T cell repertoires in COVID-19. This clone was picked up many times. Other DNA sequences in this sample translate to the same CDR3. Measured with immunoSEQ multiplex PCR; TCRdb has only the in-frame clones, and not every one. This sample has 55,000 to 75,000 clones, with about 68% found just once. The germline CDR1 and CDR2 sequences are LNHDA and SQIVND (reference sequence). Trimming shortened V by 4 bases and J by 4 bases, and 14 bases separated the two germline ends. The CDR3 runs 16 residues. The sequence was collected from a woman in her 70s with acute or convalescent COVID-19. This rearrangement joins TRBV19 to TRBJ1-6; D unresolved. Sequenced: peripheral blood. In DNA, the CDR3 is TGTGCCAGTAGTACCGACAAGCTCCTATATAATTCACCCCTCCACTTT. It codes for CASSTDKLLYNSPLHF.